One and the same sample provided the 13 T cell receptor beta chains below, sequenced in a study of response to subunit inactivated influenza vaccine. Via MiXCR, TCRdb re-called the RT-PCR reads, giving one row per CDR3 protein. The table lists about 700,000 distinct CDR3 sequences, roughly 13% of them singletons, with around 6.5% in the top ten. Material: PBMCs from blood, obtained approximately 15 days before vaccination. All receptors derive from a man in his forties or fifties who received an inactivated influenza vaccine.

The chain joins TRBV4-2 to TRBJ2-7; D unresolved. Trimming removed 2 bases from V and 2 bases from J, with 7 bases in between. Germline CDR1 LGHNA, CDR2 YNFKEQ. CDR3 length: 13 residues. For the CDR3, the DNA is TGTGCCAGCAGCCAACCCTCGGCCTACGAGCAGTACTTC. It encodes CASSQPSAYEQYF.

This clonotype was seen a few times. The rearrangement joins TRBV2 to TRBJ2-7; TRBD2 aligns across 7 bases. V lost 6 bases to trimming and J lost 6 bases; unmatched junction nucleotides: 11. Germline CDR1 reads SNHLY; CDR2 reads FYNNEI. This CDR3 comprises 14 residues. As DNA, the CDR3 is TGTGCCAGCAGCGCGACGGGACTATCCATCGAGCAGTACTTC. It codes for CASSATGLSIEQYF.

The genes are TRBV20-1 and TRBJ1-2; a weak D match, TRBD1 (5 bases). The CDR3 sequence is 12 residues long. Germline CDR1 reads DFQATT; CDR2 reads SNEGSKA (reference sequence). The V end lost 5 bases, the J end lost 4 bases, and 11 bases lay between the germline ends. CDR3 bases: TGCAGTGCTGAGGGTAGGGGCTATGGCTACACCTTC. Translating it yields CSAEGRGYGYTF.

At least ten counts were recorded for this clonotype. This rearrangement joins TRBV5-1 to TRBJ2-1; 11 bases map to TRBD2. This CDR3 spans 14 amino acids. CDR1 SGHRS and CDR2 YFSETQ come from the germline V gene. Trimming took 3 bases from V and 8 from J; bases not matched to a gene: 4. In DNA form, the CDR3 reads TGCGCCAGCAGCTCGTTAGCGGGGGGGCATGAGCAGTTCTTC. It encodes CASSSLAGGHEQFF.

Many counts were recorded for this clonotype. The chain recombines TRBV4-3 with TRBJ1-1; unclear D gene. The CDR3 covers 15 residues. Germline CDR1 reads LGHNA; CDR2 reads YSLEER. The V and J ends lost 1 base and 3 bases respectively, with 12 bases between them. In DNA form, the CDR3 reads TGCGCCAGCAGCCAAGGTTCATTCGGATACACTGAAGCTTTCTTT. Protein sequence: CASSQGSFGYTEAFF.

The gene calls are TRBV4-1 and TRBJ1-5; D uncertain. This CDR3 has 14 residues. The V and J ends lost 0 bases and 5 bases respectively, with 8 bases between them. Germline CDR1 is MGHRA and CDR2 is YSYEKL. DNA of the CDR3: TGCGCCAGCAGCCAAGATGGAGGTTATCAGCCCCAGCATTTT. As protein: CASSQDGGYQPQHF.

V is TRBV12-3 or TRBV12-4 and J is TRBJ1-1; D uncertain. This CDR3 has 13 residues. Trimming cost V 3 bases and J 14 bases, with 19 bases left between them. The CDR3 loop reads CASSFDRTVKRFF. As DNA, the CDR3 is TGTGCCAGCAGTTTCGACCGGACCGTTAAGCGGTTCTTT.

A few counts support this clonotype. The CDR3 region is CASSLDREDYGYTF. For the CDR3, the DNA is TGCGCCAGCAGCTTGGACAGGGAAGACTATGGCTACACCTTC. The rearrangement links TRBV5-1 to TRBJ1-2; tentative D call: TRBD1 (6 bases). Germline lookup yields CDR1 SGHRS and CDR2 YFSETQ. This CDR3 is built from 14 residues. Trimming removed 0 bases from V and 3 bases from J, with 9 bases in between.

This clonotype was seen more than once but under ten times. The rearrangement uses TRBV5-1 and TRBJ1-1, with TRBD1 matching over 9 bases. Germline trimming cut 3 bases from V and 1 base from J; bases unmatched to any gene: 7. Germline CDR1 and CDR2: SGHRS and YFSETQ. CDR3 length equals 16 residues. The CDR3 sequence is CASSYTGTGRNTEAFF. DNA of the CDR3: TGCGCCAGCAGCTATACCGGGACAGGGAGGAACACTGAAGCTTTCTTT.

The chain employs TRBV10-3 and TRBJ1-3; the D gene is possibly TRBD1 (6 bases). The CDR3 length is 14 residues. V lost 8 bases and J lost 4, with 15 bases in between. Germline lookup yields CDR1 ENHRY and CDR2 SYGVKD. CDR3 sequence: CAIRPAGAGNTIYF. In DNA form, the CDR3 reads TGTGCCATCCGGCCGGCGGGGGCGGGAAACACCATATATTTT.

The gene calls are TRBV4-1 and TRBJ1-5; no clear D. V was pared by 3 bases and J by 7 bases, with 13 bases between. CDR1 is MGHRA and CDR2 is YSYEKL in the germline V gene. This CDR3 comprises 14 residues. The chain's CDR3 is CASSHDSTQQPQHF. The CDR3 DNA reads TGCGCCAGCAGCCATGACTCCACCCAGCAGCCCCAGCATTTT.

This clonotype was seen ten or more times. The V and J genes are TRBV20-1 and TRBJ2-2, with 9 bases fitting TRBD2. Germline V CDR1 and CDR2: DFQATT, SNEGSKA (reference sequence). V dropped 0 bases and J dropped 5; count of bases not matched to a gene: 13. The CDR3 extends over 18 amino acids. CDR3 DNA sequence: TGCAGTGCTAGAGATAATCAGCGAGGCGGGGGGGGGACCGGGGAGCTGTTTTTT. Its translation is CSARDNQRGGGGTGELFF.

This clonotype was observed many times. J is TRBJ2-6 and V is TRBV5-1, with D unclear. Germline CDR1 and CDR2: SGHRS and YFSETQ. The CDR3 consists of 14 residues. The ends were cut back, 6 bases at V and 0 bases at J, with 7 bases in the middle. The CDR3 nucleotides read TGCGCCAGCACCGGAGACTCTGGGGCCAACGTCCTGACTTTC. Translation gives CASTGDSGANVLTF.